The 21 T cell receptor beta chains in this list originate from one sample, sequenced in a study of identical twins. TCRdb re-analysed the 5' RACE reads in MiXCR, keeping a single row per CDR3 protein. This table has around 530,000 distinct CDR3 sequences, roughly 15% appearing once. These data also featured in a second study, about yellow fever vaccine responses in identical twins.

Sequencing used CD4+ T cells sorted from blood. All receptors derive from a young woman in good health.

This clonotype was counted ten times or more. The gene calls are TRBV5-1 and TRBJ2-4, with no clear D. CDR3 length equals 16 residues. V was clipped by 0 bases and J by 0 bases, with 10 bases between them. The germline CDR1 and CDR2 sequences are SGHRS and YFSETQ. CDR3: CASSLEARLAKNIQYF. As DNA, the CDR3 is TGCGCCAGCAGCTTGGAGGCACGTCTAGCCAAAAACATTCAGTACTTC.

This clonotype was detected only a few times. V usage is TRBV12-3 or TRBV12-4 and J usage is TRBJ2-7; 11 nucleotides align to TRBD2. Unmatched junction bases numbered 12, after V lost 2 bases and J lost 6 bases. This CDR3 is built from 17 residues. The CDR3 is CASSLLLAGGPHGEQYF. CDR3 DNA: TGTGCCAGCAGTTTATTGTTAGCGGGAGGGCCTCATGGCGAGCAGTACTTC.

V gene TRBV4-2 combines with J gene TRBJ2-2; 7 nucleotides align to TRBD1. Germline trimming cut 5 bases from V and 6 bases from J; bases unmatched to any gene: 9. The CDR3 totals 15 residues. CDR1 is LGHNA and CDR2 is YNFKEQ in the germline V gene. CDR3 bases: TGTGCCAGCAGCGAAGTAGACAGGGATGCCGGGGAGCTGTTTTTT. It translates to CASSEVDRDAGELFF.

This clonotype has a handful of counts. CDR3 in DNA: TGTGCCAGCAGAGCATCCCCCTCAGGGGGGGAAACAGATACGCAGTATTTT. Amino acids: CASRASPSGGETDTQYF. This rearrangement joins TRBV2 to TRBJ2-3; D may correspond to TRBD1 or TRBD2 (7 bases each). Germline V CDR1 and CDR2: SNHLY, FYNNEI. This CDR3 contains 17 residues. Trimming shortened V by 6 bases and J by 3 bases, and 22 bases separated the two germline ends. Supplemented by reference TRBV2 and TRBJ2-3, the full variable domain reads EPEVTQTPSHQVTQMGQEVILRCVPISNHLYFYWYRQILGQKVEFLVSFYNNEISEKSEIFDDQFSVERPDGSNFTLKIRSTKLEDSAMYFCASRASPSGGETDTQYFGPGTRLTVL.

The rearrangement links TRBV10-3 to TRBJ2-7; D may match TRBD1 or TRBD2 (5 bases each). V was clipped by 11 bases and J by 1 base, with 18 bases between them. The CDR3 runs 14 residues. Germline CDR1 reads ENHRY; CDR2 reads SYGVKD. The CDR3 is CASRTLALSYEQYF. The CDR3 DNA follows: TGTGCCTCCAGGACATTAGCGCTATCCTACGAGCAGTACTTC.

The chain combines TRBV29-1 with TRBJ2-5; D is possibly TRBD1 (6 bases). With 6 bases removed from V and 4 bases from J, the gap between germline ends came to 18 bases. CDR1 is SQVTM and CDR2 is ANQGSEA in the germline V gene. The CDR3 loop spans 14 amino acids. DNA of the CDR3: TGCAGCGTAGCTAGGTCAGGGGACGGAGAGACCCAGTACTTC. Its protein product is CSVARSGDGETQYF.

This clonotype was detected a few times. The chain joins TRBV29-1 to TRBJ2-2; 12 bases map to TRBD2. J was trimmed by 5 bases and V by 4 bases; bases with no gene match: 5. Germline lookup yields CDR1 SQVTM and CDR2 ANQGSEA. This CDR3 region has 15 residues. The CDR3 protein is CSVAPLAGGTGELFF. Here the CDR3 DNA reads TGCAGCGTTGCACCACTAGCGGGGGGTACCGGGGAGCTGTTTTTT.

The rearrangement uses TRBV7-2 and TRBJ2-1, with D uncertain. V was cut by 5 bases and J by 13 bases, with 15 bases left in between. The CDR3 covers 12 residues. Germline CDR1 reads SGHTA; CDR2 reads FQGNSA. The CDR3 here is CASSTVSVGQFF. The CDR3 region has the DNA TGTGCCAGCAGCACTGTCTCGGTGGGTCAGTTCTTC.

This clonotype showed up just a few times. The V and J genes are TRBV3-1 and TRBJ2-3; 8 positions match TRBD1. After removal of 6 bases from V and 1 base from J, the junction contained 6 bases not matched to a gene. The CDR3 covers 15 residues. Per germline, CDR1 LGHDT and CDR2 YNNKEL (reference sequence). The CDR3 region has the DNA TGTGCCAGCAGACTGGCCAGGGGGCGCACAGATACGCAGTATTTT. It encodes CASRLARGRTDTQYF.

This clonotype was detected a few times. The genes are TRBV11-2 and TRBJ2-5; the match to TRBD2 covers 9 bases. Germline V gene data show CDR1 as SGHAT and CDR2 as FQNNGV. There are 14 residues in the CDR3. Germline trimming cut 7 bases from V and 2 bases from J; bases unmatched to any gene: 5. CDR3 in DNA: TGTGCCAGCACCACAAGCGGGGGGCAAGAGACCCAGTACTTC. Protein sequence: CASTTSGGQETQYF.

This clonotype was seen a few times. The chain uses TRBV6-1 and TRBJ2-5; either TRBD1 or TRBD2 may supply D (5 bases each). This CDR3 is built from 18 residues. The germline V gene has CDR1 MNHNS and CDR2 SASEGT. Trimming left V 6 bases short and J 0 bases short, with 23 bases between. The CDR3 reads CASRRSWSSGTNQETQYF. DNA for the CDR3: TGTGCCAGCAGACGCTCCTGGAGCTCGGGGACGAACCAAGAGACCCAGTACTTC.

The chain joins TRBV6-2 or TRBV6-3 to TRBJ2-2; D remains ambiguous. The CDR3 is 14 residues long. The germline gives CDR1 MNHEY, CDR2 SVGEGT. In DNA, the CDR3 is TGTGCAGCGCGTCCGGCAGGCAGCCCCGGGGAGCTGTTTTTT. Translation: CAARPAGSPGELFF.

The chain combines TRBV6-5 with TRBJ2-7; TRBD1 or TRBD2 may be the D gene (5 bases each). The CDR3 consists of 14 residues. Trimming removed 2 bases from V and 1 base from J, with 9 bases in between. Germline CDR1 and CDR2: MNHEY and SVGAGI. CDR3 in amino acids: CASSYRDGSYEQYF. The CDR3 nucleotides are TGTGCCAGCAGTTACCGGGACGGGTCCTACGAGCAGTACTTC.

This clonotype was seen a handful of times. The CDR3 sequence is CASSLRQGGSGNTIYF. The CDR3 coding sequence is TGTGCCAGCAGTCTCCGACAGGGGGGCTCTGGAAACACCATATATTTT. The V and J genes are TRBV2 and TRBJ1-3, with TRBD1 identical over 9 bases. The CDR3 covers 16 residues. J lost 0 bases, V lost 5 bases, and 5 bases had no gene match. The germline V gene has CDR1 SNHLY and CDR2 FYNNEI. The full variable domain, rest sourced from reference TRBV2 and TRBJ1-3, is EPEVTQTPSHQVTQMGQEVILRCVPISNHLYFYWYRQILGQKVEFLVSFYNNEISEKSEIFDDQFSVERPDGSNFTLKIRSTKLEDSAMYFCASSLRQGGSGNTIYFGEGSWLTVV.

This clonotype has just a few counts. V is TRBV10-3 and J is TRBJ2-7; TRBD2 matches at 8 bases. Germline V lookup: CDR1 ENHRY, CDR2 SYGVKD. Unmatched junction bases numbered 15, after V lost 5 bases and J lost 6 bases. The CDR3 is 16 amino acids. Here the CDR3 reads CAISLAGPTSISEQYF. For the CDR3, the DNA is TGTGCCATCAGTTTAGCGGGACCCACATCGATAAGCGAGCAGTACTTC.

The rearrangement joins TRBV5-1 to TRBJ2-3, with a tentative D call TRBD1 (5 bases). This CDR3 has 15 residues. Deletions cut 0 bases from V and 0 bases from J, with 8 bases between. CDR1 and CDR2 (germline): SGHRS, YFSETQ. The CDR3 coding sequence is TGCGCCAGCAGCTTGGTACAGGAAAGCACAGATACGCAGTATTTT. It is translated as CASSLVQESTDTQYF.

The chain carries TRBV29-1 and TRBJ2-1; 10 bases are shared with TRBD1. Germline loops: CDR1 SQVTM, CDR2 ANQGSEA. Losses at the gene ends were 0 bases for V and 2 bases for J; bases not matched to a gene: 19. The CDR3 length is 21 residues. DNA of the CDR3: TGCAGCGTTGAAGATCTACGGGCAGGCCGGACAGGGGGTATCGCCTACAATGAGCAGTTCTTC. Translation gives CSVEDLRAGRTGGIAYNEQFF.

The genes are TRBV5-1 and TRBJ1-2, with TRBD1 matching 9 bases. Germline CDR1 is SGHRS and CDR2 is YFSETQ. V dropped 0 bases and J dropped 5; count of bases not matched to a gene: 11. The CDR3 runs 17 residues. CDR3 coding DNA: TGCGCCAGCAGCTTGGAGGTTTCGGGGACAGGGATGTATGGCTACACCTTC. This codes for CASSLEVSGTGMYGYTF.

The gene calls are TRBV15 and TRBJ2-1; the D is unclear. There are 14 residues in the CDR3. With 2 bases removed from V and 7 bases from J, the gap between germline ends came to 12 bases. Per the germline V gene, CDR1 is LNHNV and CDR2 is YYDKDF (reference sequence). CDR3 region: CATSRPSIGNEQFF. CDR3 sequence (DNA): TGTGCCACCAGCAGACCATCGATAGGGAATGAGCAGTTCTTC.

This clonotype appeared many times. The CDR3 loop is CSVESFQLGNEQFF. The CDR3 DNA is TGCAGCGTTGAATCCTTTCAATTGGGGAATGAGCAGTTCTTC. The chain has TRBV29-1 and TRBJ2-1; D is undetermined. The length of the CDR3 is 14 residues. V was clipped by 2 bases and J by 7 bases, with 15 bases between them. CDR1 is SQVTM, CDR2 ANQGSEA, per germline.

This sequence joins TRBV3-1 and TRBJ2-7; 10 nucleotides line up with TRBD2. This CDR3 comprises 14 residues. J gave up 9 bases and V 1 base, and 6 bases lay outside the gene matches. Germline lookup yields CDR1 LGHDT and CDR2 YNNKEL (reference sequence). CDR3 sequence: CASSQGSSGRLQYF. DNA for the CDR3: TGTGCCAGCAGCCAAGGATCTAGCGGGAGACTGCAGTACTTC.